This entry lists 18 T cell receptor beta chains sequenced from one sample in a study of a mutant IDH1 vaccine in newly diagnosed glioma. Produced via immunoSEQ multiplex PCR; TCRdb's table is partial and in-frame only. The data show 45,000 to 50,000 clones, around nine tenths seen once. No antigen has been assigned to these receptors. Sample time point: week 35, safety follow-up. Topical imiquimod was applied with each vaccine dose, which held 300 ug of mutant IDH1 20-mer peptide. The source material was PBMCs, sampled from a glioma patient whose treatment included an IDH1 peptide vaccine. These receptors all come from a woman between 35 and 50 years old with glioma.

This rearrangement joins TRBV30 to TRBJ1-3; D gene unclear. The CDR3 consists of 14 residues. V lost 0 bases and J lost 0, with 6 bases in between. From germline, CDR1 is GTSNPN and CDR2 SVGIG (reference sequence). The CDR3 DNA sequence: TGTGCCTGGAGTGTAGCCGCCTCTGGAAACACCATATATTTT. It translates to CAWSVAASGNTIYF. Supplemented by reference TRBV30 and TRBJ1-3, the full variable domain reads SQTIHQWPATLVQPVGSPLSLECTVEGTSNPNLYWYRQAAGRGLQLLFYSVGIGQISSEVPQNLSASRPQDRQFILSSKKLLLSDSGFYLCAWSVAASGNTIYFGEGSWLTVV.

This chain connects TRBV6-6 to TRBJ2-7; possibly TRBD1 or TRBD2 for D (6 bases each). The CDR3 length is 16 residues. CDR1 is MNHNY, CDR2 SVGAGI, per germline (reference sequence). Trimming left V 6 bases short and J 6 bases short, with 24 bases between. The CDR3 coding sequence is TGTGCCAGCAGCCCCAACCGGGGGATGGGGGGCGGCGAGCAGTACTTC. It encodes CASSPNRGMGGGEQYF.

V and J are TRBV9 and TRBJ2-5, with 8 bases matching TRBD2. The CDR3 covers 16 residues. J gave up 4 bases and V 3 bases, and 11 bases lay outside the gene matches. Per the germline V gene, CDR1 is SGDLS and CDR2 is YYNGEE. This chain's CDR3 is CASSATDLAGGETQYF. CDR3 nucleotide sequence: TGTGCCAGCAGCGCAACCGACTTGGCGGGGGGAGAGACCCAGTACTTC.

This rearrangement joins TRBV6-1 to TRBJ1-3; D is perhaps TRBD1 (5 bases). V was trimmed by 8 bases and J by 0 bases, leaving 11 bases between them. This CDR3 is 14 amino acids long. The germline CDR1 and CDR2 sequences are MNHNS and SASEGT. The CDR3 loop is CASHGARSGNTIYF. Here the CDR3 DNA reads TGTGCCAGCCACGGGGCTCGCTCTGGAAACACCATATATTTT.

The chain is built from TRBV7-2 and TRBJ1-6; D ambiguous. The CDR3 extends over 14 amino acids. Trimming left V 2 bases short and J 7 bases short, with 9 bases between. CDR1 and CDR2 (germline): SGHTA, FQGNSA. The CDR3 protein is CASSLPGVNSPLHF. CDR3 in DNA: TGTGCCAGCAGCTTACCGGGAGTGAATTCACCCCTCCACTTT.

This sequence joins TRBV4-3 and TRBJ2-1; D is possibly TRBD2 (6 bases). CDR1 is LGHNA and CDR2 is YSLEER in the germline V gene. This CDR3 is 14 amino acids long. V was pared by 0 bases and J by 6 bases, with 9 bases between. CDR3 residues: CASSQDSRGNEQFF. CDR3 nucleotide sequence: TGCGCCAGCAGCCAAGATTCGCGGGGCAATGAGCAGTTCTTC.

The rearrangement joins TRBV7-2 to TRBJ2-3; D is ambiguous. Trimming pared 5 bases from V and 7 bases from J, leaving 7 bases between. Per the germline V gene, CDR1 is SGHTA and CDR2 is FQGNSA. CDR3 length: 11 amino acids. The CDR3 loop is CASSPDNTQYF. CDR3 DNA: TGTGCCAGCAGCCCCGATAATACGCAGTATTTT.

The genes are TRBV11-2 and TRBJ2-1, with 9 bases lining up with TRBD2. The V gene's germline CDR1 is SGHAT and CDR2 FQNNGV. This CDR3 comprises 14 residues. V was clipped by 4 bases and J by 8 bases; unmatched bases: 6. The CDR3 DNA follows: TGTGCCAGCAGCTCGGGCGGGGGGGCCTATGAGCAGTTCTTC. Its protein product is CASSSGGGAYEQFF.

CDR3 bases: TGTGCCAGCAGCGTAGACGCAGGATCTGGAAACACCATATATTTT. Its translation is CASSVDAGSGNTIYF. V usage is TRBV9 and J usage is TRBJ1-3; D is unresolved. The germline V gene has CDR1 SGDLS and CDR2 YYNGEE. The CDR3 runs 15 residues. The V gene lost 0 bases and the J gene lost 1 base, with 8 bases spanning the gap.

The V gene is TRBV7-8, the J gene TRBJ1-5; 8 bases fit TRBD1. This CDR3 has 16 amino acids. The ends lost 5 bases at V and 4 bases at J; junction bases unmatched: 10. Germline-derived CDR1 and CDR2 are SGHVS and FQNEAQ. The CDR3 here is CASSRFTGGGNQPQHF. For the CDR3, the DNA is TGTGCCAGCAGCCGATTTACAGGGGGAGGGAATCAGCCCCAGCATTTT.

This chain connects TRBV30 to TRBJ2-7; 7 bases agree with TRBD2. The CDR3 covers 14 residues. With V trimmed by 0 bases and J by 2 bases, 4 bases remained unmatched. Germline-derived CDR1 and CDR2 are GTSNPN and SVGIG (reference sequence). CDR3 in amino acids: CAWSVGGSPYEQYF. The CDR3 region has the DNA TGTGCCTGGAGTGTTGGCGGGAGCCCCTACGAGCAGTACTTC.

The rearrangement links TRBV10-3 to TRBJ2-5; D is ambiguous. Trimming removed 5 bases at V and 3 bases at J, with 7 bases between. This CDR3 is 12 amino acids long. Germline V gene lookup returns CDR1 ENHRY and CDR2 SYGVKD. This CDR3 is CAISRTKETQYF. The CDR3 nucleotides read TGTGCCATCAGTAGGACGAAAGAGACCCAGTACTTC.

J is TRBJ1-5 and V is TRBV19; tentatively, D is TRBD1 (5 bases). The CDR3 has 16 residues. The germline gives CDR1 LNHDA, CDR2 SQIVND (reference sequence). V was trimmed by 6 bases and J by 0 bases, leaving 15 bases between them. In DNA, the CDR3 is TGTGCCAGTAGACGTAGAGGGGCAGATAGCAATCAGCCCCAGCATTTT. Amino acids: CASRRRGADSNQPQHF.

This chain connects TRBV7-9 to TRBJ1-1; 8 positions match TRBD1. V dropped 1 base and J dropped 3; count of bases not matched to a gene: 4. The CDR3 extends over 15 amino acids. CDR1 SEHNR and CDR2 FQNEAQ come from the germline V gene (reference sequence). The CDR3 coding sequence is TGTGCCAGCAGCTTAGACAGGGGGTATGACACTGAAGCTTTCTTT. Residues: CASSLDRGYDTEAFF. Filled out from reference TRBV7-9 and TRBJ1-1, the complete variable domain reads DTGVSQNPRHKITKRGQNVTFRCDPISEHNRLYWYRQTLGQGPEFLTYFQNEAQLEKSRLLSDRFSAERPKGSFSTLEIQRTEQGDSAMYLCASSLDRGYDTEAFFGQGTRLTVV.

The chain combines TRBV7-2 with TRBJ2-7; possible D gene TRBD2, 6 bases. Germline-derived CDR1 and CDR2 are SGHTA and FQGNSA. This CDR3 is 15 amino acids long. Trimming cost V 5 bases and J 5 bases, with 19 bases left between them. The CDR3 coding sequence is TGTGCCAGCAGCCAAGGGGTCTGGGGGGACGACGAGCAGTACTTC. It codes for CASSQGVWGDDEQYF.

The chain uses TRBV7-2 and TRBJ1-4; tentative D call: TRBD1 (5 bases). With 5 bases removed from V and 4 bases from J, the gap between germline ends came to 14 bases. The CDR3 runs 15 residues. Looked up from germline, CDR1 is SGHTA and CDR2 is FQGNSA. CDR3 sequence: CASSPPGRHNEKLFF. The CDR3 coding sequence is TGTGCCAGCAGCCCCCCGGGACGGCATAATGAAAAACTGTTTTTT.

The rearrangement uses TRBV6-4 and TRBJ1-5; D unclear. Per the germline V gene, CDR1 is MRHNA and CDR2 is SNTAGT. V was shortened by 0 bases and J by 3 bases, with 15 bases between the two germline ends. CDR3 length: 17 amino acids. The CDR3 coding sequence is TGTGCCAGCAGTGACTCGATGTTGGGATATGCCAATCAGCCCCAGCATTTT. It yields the protein CASSDSMLGYANQPQHF.

This rearrangement joins TRBV6-4 to TRBJ2-3; D not resolved. The ends were cut back, 6 bases at V and 2 bases at J, with 15 bases in the middle. The CDR3 has 15 residues. In germline, CDR1 is MRHNA, CDR2 SNTAGT. CDR3 amino acids: CASSMTGYSTDTQYF. CDR3 coding DNA: TGTGCCAGCAGCATGACGGGCTATTCCACAGATACGCAGTATTTT.